This T cell receptor beta chain appears in the sequencing data of a study of identical twins. TCRdb called the 5' RACE reads again in MiXCR, with one record for every CDR3 protein. The sample shows 690,000 or so distinct CDR3 sequences, 8.6% of them seen only once. V lost 0 bases and J lost 5, with 17 bases in between. Germline lookup yields CDR1 DFQATT and CDR2 SNEGSKA (reference sequence). This CDR3 has 15 amino acids. These data are also associated with another study on yellow fever vaccine responses in identical twins.

Sequencing used PBMCs. The TCR comes from a woman under 30 in good health. The chain uses TRBV20-1 and TRBJ2-7; weak D call: TRBD2 (6 bases). The CDR3 reads CSARDVAGPEDEQYF. The CDR3 nucleotides are TGCAGTGCTAGAGATGTCGCGGGACCTGAGGACGAGCAGTACTTC.